The 5 T cell receptor beta chains listed next were all sequenced from one sample in a study of blood T cell repertoires in COVID-19. Here immunoSEQ multiplex PCR was the method, and the copy in TCRdb shows in-frame clones only, minus some. The data contain some 93,000 clones, over 75% of them singletons. Material for sequencing was peripheral blood. The receptors stem from a man aged 60 to 69 with acute or convalescent COVID-19.

The chain recombines TRBV10-3 with TRBJ1-2; 9 bases map to TRBD1. Germline V gene sequence: CDR1 ENHRY, CDR2 SYGVKD. The length of the CDR3 is 17 residues. With 3 bases clipped from V and 6 bases from J, the junction kept 14 bases outside the gene matches. The CDR3 reads CAISEFVGTGRFDGYTF. In DNA form, the CDR3 reads TGTGCCATCAGTGAATTCGTTGGGACAGGGAGGTTTGATGGCTACACCTTC.

This clone is termed medium-sized. The junction differs from germline at one of its ends, possibly a read error. V usage is TRBV2 and J usage is TRBJ1-6; D might be TRBD1 (6 bases). The germline CDR1 and CDR2 sequences are SNHLY and FYNNEI. CDR3 length: 14 residues. The CDR3 coding sequence is TGTGCCAGCAGTGGACAGGTGGTTAATTCATCCCTCCACTTT. Protein: CASSGQVVNSSLHF.

This chain joins TRBV5-1 and TRBJ2-7, with 7 bases that match TRBD1. The CDR3 is made up of 13 amino acids. J was trimmed by 7 bases and V by 4 bases; bases with no gene match: 8. Germline CDR1 is SGHRS and CDR2 is YFSETQ. The CDR3: CASSRDREGEQYF. The CDR3 DNA is TGCGCCAGCAGCCGCGACAGGGAAGGTGAGCAGTACTTC.

J is TRBJ1-1 and V is TRBV9; TRBD1 matches at 7 bases. Germline V CDR1 and CDR2: SGDLS, YYNGEE. The CDR3 is 14 amino acids. Unmatched junction bases numbered 8, after V lost 4 bases and J lost 5 bases. This chain's CDR3 is CASSSQGHGTEAFF. As DNA, the CDR3 is TGTGCCAGCAGCTCACAGGGGCATGGGACTGAAGCTTTCTTT.

The chain links TRBV7-2 to TRBJ2-2; TRBD1 aligns across 8 bases. Unmatched junction bases numbered 7, after V lost 1 base and J lost 6 bases. Germline CDR1 reads SGHTA; CDR2 reads FQGNSA. This CDR3 is 16 amino acids long. The DNA for the CDR3 is TGTGCCAGCAGCTTAGGTCGGGACAGGAGGGCCGGGGAGCTGTTTTTT. Its translation: CASSLGRDRRAGELFF.